The next 32 T cell receptor beta chains were all read from a single sample in a study of post-analysis software for immune sequencing data. These receptors' antigens are unknown. Tagging with unique molecular identifiers was a feature of the TCR beta cDNA libraries. Each CDR3 protein gets one entry after TCRdb re-called the PCR reads with MiXCR. The table lists 750,000 to 950,000 distinct CDR3 sequences, about 43% of them singletons. Whole-study findings and limits: The study found TRBV5-6, TRBV5-1 and TRBV20-1 among a few TRBV segments more frequent in patients than controls.

The sample consisted of blood. The receptors come from a girl between 5 and 17 years old with multiple sclerosis.

A few counts support this clonotype. V and J are TRBV20-1 and TRBJ2-1, with 14 nucleotides matching TRBD2. The germline V gene encodes CDR1 DFQATT and CDR2 SNEGSKA (reference sequence). V gave up 1 base and J gave up 9 bases; unmatched junction bases: 2. This CDR3 region has 14 residues. The CDR3 region is CSARGTSGRIEQFF. Written as DNA, the CDR3 is TGCAGTGCTAGAGGGACTAGCGGGAGGATTGAGCAGTTCTTC.

A single count supports this clonotype. The rearrangement joins TRBV5-1 to TRBJ1-1; 11 nucleotides line up with TRBD1. V lost 4 bases, J lost 7 bases, and 3 bases stayed unmatched. The V gene's germline CDR1 is SGHRS and CDR2 YFSETQ. The CDR3 sequence is 13 residues long. In DNA, the CDR3 is TGCGCCAGCAGCGGGGGACAGGGGGGTGAAGCTTTCTTT. Encoded protein: CASSGGQGGEAFF.

This clonotype was detected only a few times. The chain recombines TRBV6-2 or TRBV6-3 with TRBJ2-5; a weak D match, TRBD2 (5 bases). The germline V gene has CDR1 MNHEY and CDR2 SVGEGT. The CDR3 contains 14 residues. V dropped 4 bases and J dropped 2 bases, with 11 bases sitting between them. The CDR3 sequence: CASSWVSGQETQYF. In nucleotides, the CDR3 is TGTGCCAGCAGTTGGGTCTCGGGACAAGAGACCCAGTACTTC.

V and J are TRBV6-1 and TRBJ1-1, with a weak D call TRBD1 (5 bases). The CDR3 has 15 residues. Germline loops: CDR1 MNHNS, CDR2 SASEGT. The V end was cut by 3 bases, the J end by 0 bases, with 11 bases between. CDR3 in amino acids: CASSDAGFMNTEAFF. CDR3 bases: TGTGCCAGCAGTGACGCAGGGTTCATGAACACTGAAGCTTTCTTT.

This clonotype was recorded a few times. This chain joins TRBV10-3 and TRBJ2-5, with D perhaps being TRBD1 or TRBD2 (5 bases each). The ends were cut back, 3 bases at V and 0 bases at J, with 14 bases in the middle. The CDR3 is made up of 16 amino acids. From germline, CDR1 is ENHRY and CDR2 SYGVKD. The CDR3 sequence: CAISDSGDGYQETQYF. The DNA of the CDR3 is TGTGCCATCAGTGATTCCGGGGACGGATACCAAGAGACCCAGTACTTC.

The rearrangement joins TRBV15 to TRBJ1-2; no firm D call. This CDR3 region has 13 residues. Germline CDR1 and CDR2: LNHNV and YYDKDF (reference sequence). Trimming cost V 3 bases and J 3 bases, with 8 bases left between them. CDR3 loop: CATSSGRDYGYTF. The DNA for the CDR3 is TGTGCCACCAGCAGTGGCAGAGACTATGGCTACACCTTC.

This rearrangement joins TRBV25-1 to TRBJ2-7; no reliable D call. V shed 4 bases and J shed 3 bases, with 7 bases lying between them. This CDR3 contains 12 residues. Germline V gene sequence: CDR1 MGHDK, CDR2 SYGVNS. CDR3 nucleotide sequence: TGTGCCAGCAGTGGTCAGGTCTACGAGCAGTACTTC. Translation gives CASSGQVYEQYF.

This chain uses TRBV6-1 with TRBJ2-7; 9 bases map to TRBD2. The V gene's germline CDR1 is MNHNS and CDR2 SASEGT. The J segment lost 1 base and the V segment lost 3 bases, leaving 4 bases of the junction unmatched. The CDR3 contains 15 residues. The CDR3 loop is CASSDWTSVSYEQYF. The CDR3 DNA reads TGTGCCAGCAGTGACTGGACTAGCGTTTCCTACGAGCAGTACTTC.

This clonotype was seen only a few times. The chain employs TRBV4-2 and TRBJ1-4; D is unresolved. Germline assignment: CDR1 LGHNA and CDR2 YNFKEQ. Trimming shortened V by 4 bases and J by 6 bases, and 12 bases separated the two germline ends. This CDR3 has 14 residues. The CDR3: CASSPRSPDEKLFF. In nucleotides, the CDR3 is TGTGCCAGCAGCCCCCGGTCCCCGGATGAAAAACTGTTTTTT.

This clonotype was seen a few times. V usage is TRBV11-2 and J usage is TRBJ2-5; 10 bases fit TRBD2. V lost 2 bases to trimming and J lost 1 base; unmatched junction nucleotides: 7. The germline V gene encodes CDR1 SGHAT and CDR2 FQNNGV. This CDR3 is 17 amino acids long. Here the CDR3 DNA reads TGTGCCAGCAGCTTAACAGGACTAGCGGTATGCCAAGAGACCCAGTACTTC. Amino acid sequence: CASSLTGLAVCQETQYF.

This clonotype was seen only a few times. The chain recombines TRBV20-1 with TRBJ2-7, with 7 bases matching TRBD2. The J segment lost 6 bases and the V segment lost 6 bases, leaving 5 bases of the junction unmatched. Per the germline V gene, CDR1 is DFQATT and CDR2 is SNEGSKA (reference sequence). The CDR3 consists of 11 residues. CDR3 region: CSATTSVEQYF. CDR3 bases: TGCAGTGCGACCACTAGCGTCGAGCAGTACTTC.

A few counts support this clonotype. The CDR3 DNA is TGCGCCAGCAGCCATGGGGGATTCCAAGAGACCCAGTACTTC. Amino acid sequence: CASSHGGFQETQYF. The rearrangement joins TRBV4-1 to TRBJ2-5; possibly TRBD1 or TRBD2 for D (5 bases each). The CDR3 sequence is 14 residues long. Germline lookup yields CDR1 MGHRA and CDR2 YSYEKL. V was cut by 3 bases and J by 1 base, with 9 bases left in between.

The rearrangement joins TRBV5-1 to TRBJ1-2; the match to TRBD1 covers 8 bases. The germline CDR1 and CDR2 sequences are SGHRS and YFSETQ. After removal of 4 bases from V and 3 bases from J, the junction contained 8 bases not matched to a gene. The CDR3 spans 15 residues. In DNA, the CDR3 is TGCGCCAGCAGCGGGACAGGACCGGGCGACTATGGCTACACCTTC. This codes for CASSGTGPGDYGYTF.

This clonotype occurred a few times. V usage is TRBV12-3 or TRBV12-4 and J usage is TRBJ1-2; a weak D match, TRBD1 (6 bases). Trimming took off 4 bases at V and 1 base at J, with 10 bases between the two ends. The CDR3 is 14 amino acids. In nucleotides, the CDR3 is TGTGCCAGCAGTTCAGGGGTTTTTAACTATGGCTACACCTTC. Encoded protein: CASSSGVFNYGYTF.

The chain couples TRBV24-1 to TRBJ1-1; maybe TRBD1 (6 bases). CDR1 KGHDR and CDR2 SFDVKD come from the germline V gene. Trimming took off 4 bases at V and 6 bases at J, with 14 bases between the two ends. The CDR3 contains 14 residues. CDR3 sequence (DNA): TGTGCCACCAGTGAATCGGACAGCTTGGCTGAAGCTTTCTTT. Its protein is CATSESDSLAEAFF.

This clonotype has more than one count but fewer than ten. The chain is built from TRBV30 and TRBJ2-7, with 8 bases identical to TRBD1. The CDR3 loop spans 15 amino acids. Germline trimming cut 3 bases from V and 0 bases from J; bases unmatched to any gene: 7. Germline V gene data show CDR1 as GTSNPN and CDR2 as SVGIG (reference sequence). Here the CDR3 reads CAWRKTGALSYEQYF. CDR3 DNA sequence: TGTGCCTGGAGGAAGACAGGGGCCCTCTCCTACGAGCAGTACTTC.

The chain joins TRBV4-1 to TRBJ2-7, with 9 bases that match TRBD1. The V gene's germline CDR1 is MGHRA and CDR2 YSYEKL. The J segment lost 6 bases and the V segment lost 0 bases, leaving 9 bases of the junction unmatched. This CDR3 contains 16 residues. CDR3 residues: CASSQEMGDREGEQYF. In DNA form, the CDR3 reads TGCGCCAGCAGCCAAGAAATGGGGGACAGGGAAGGCGAGCAGTACTTC.

The rearrangement links TRBV6-5 to TRBJ2-4; 7 positions agree with TRBD2. The germline CDR1 and CDR2 sequences are MNHEY and SVGAGI. The CDR3 spans 12 residues. Trimming removed 4 bases from V and 13 bases from J; junction bases left unmatched: 7. CDR3 DNA: TGTGCCAGCAGTTCTGTCCGGCGGGAGCAGTACTTC. This translates into CASSSVRREQYF.

In its sample, this clonotype was seen many times. The chain recombines TRBV20-1 with TRBJ2-3, with TRBD2 matching over 10 bases. Germline values: CDR1 DFQATT, CDR2 SNEGSKA (reference sequence). The CDR3 is 19 residues long. The V segment lost 2 bases and the J segment 3 bases; nucleotides outside the gene matches: 17. The CDR3 nucleotides are TGCAGTGCTAGAACCTACCTAGCGGGAGTCAGTCAAGCGACAGATACGCAGTATTTT. Translating gives CSARTYLAGVSQATDTQYF.

This clonotype appeared once. This chain connects TRBV20-1 to TRBJ2-1; D is possibly TRBD1 (5 bases). The CDR3 is 12 amino acids. Germline assignment: CDR1 DFQATT and CDR2 SNEGSKA (reference sequence). V was shortened by 0 bases and J by 12 bases, with 12 bases between the two germline ends. The CDR3 DNA is TGCAGTGCTAGAGATTATCAGGGCAGGCAGTTCTTC. Protein sequence: CSARDYQGRQFF.

The J gene is TRBJ2-7, the V gene TRBV20-1; 13 bases are a match to TRBD2. Trimming took 3 bases from V and 3 from J; bases not matched to a gene: 11. From germline, CDR1 is DFQATT and CDR2 SNEGSKA (reference sequence). The CDR3 totals 17 residues. The CDR3 sequence is CSASEGLAGDVGYEQYF. CDR3 nucleotides: TGCAGTGCTAGCGAAGGACTAGCGGGAGATGTTGGCTACGAGCAGTACTTC.

The CDR3 spells CASSPRRGSGVNEQFF. CDR3 bases: TGTGCCAGCAGTCCTCGGAGAGGTAGCGGGGTTAATGAGCAGTTCTTC. The V and J genes are TRBV28 and TRBJ2-1; the match to TRBD2 covers 8 bases. Trimming removed 5 bases from V and 7 bases from J; junction bases left unmatched: 13. From germline, CDR1 is MDHEN and CDR2 SYDVKM. The CDR3 length is 16 residues.

The rearrangement joins TRBV3-1 to TRBJ2-7; maybe TRBD2 (5 bases). The CDR3 extends over 10 amino acids. Germline assignment: CDR1 LGHDT and CDR2 YNNKEL (reference sequence). The CDR3 protein is CERAGAEQYF. The CDR3 DNA is TGTGAGAGGGCGGGCGCCGAGCAGTACTTC.

This chain connects TRBV9 to TRBJ2-1; the D gene is possibly TRBD1 (5 bases). V was trimmed by 4 bases and J by 10 bases, leaving 21 bases between them. Germline lookup yields CDR1 SGDLS and CDR2 YYNGEE. The CDR3 contains 15 residues. CDR3 region: CASSPLQGSLLEQFF. The CDR3 DNA reads TGTGCCAGCAGCCCCCTCCAGGGATCTCTTCTCGAGCAGTTCTTC.

The genes are TRBV7-9 and TRBJ1-5, with 11 bases lining up with TRBD1. Unmatched junction bases numbered 7, after V lost 5 bases and J lost 7 bases. Germline V gene lookup returns CDR1 SEHNR and CDR2 FQNEAQ (reference sequence). CDR3 length: 15 residues. CDR3 sequence: CASSRTGGGFQPQHF. The CDR3 region has the DNA TGTGCCAGCAGCAGGACAGGGGGCGGTTTCCAGCCCCAGCATTTT.

This clonotype has only a few counts. The genes are TRBV29-1 and TRBJ2-3; tentative D call: TRBD2 (6 bases). Germline V CDR1 and CDR2: SQVTM, ANQGSEA. The CDR3 length is 12 residues. Trimming cost V 0 bases and J 10 bases, with 11 bases left between them. CDR3 amino acids: CSVEEGLQAQYF. The CDR3 DNA is TGCAGCGTTGAAGAGGGACTTCAAGCGCAGTATTTT.

In DNA form, the CDR3 reads TGTGCCAGCAGTTTGGGCGGCCCGGCCTACAATGAGCAGTTCTTC. It codes for CASSLGGPAYNEQFF. The chain has TRBV12-3 or TRBV12-4 and TRBJ2-1; D is undetermined. With 3 bases removed from V and 2 bases from J, the gap between germline ends came to 11 bases. The CDR3 contains 15 residues.

The chain recombines TRBV28 with TRBJ2-7; 9 bases match TRBD1. Germline CDR1 and CDR2: MDHEN and SYDVKM. Trimming removed 5 bases from V and 0 bases from J; junction bases left unmatched: 8. The CDR3 runs to 16 residues. This chain's CDR3 is CASSPTTGGLSYEQYF. The CDR3 DNA reads as TGTGCCAGCAGTCCGACAACAGGGGGCCTCTCCTACGAGCAGTACTTC.

The chain has TRBV7-8 and TRBJ2-5; D is undetermined. The V end was cut by 0 bases, the J end by 3 bases, with 11 bases between. Germline V lookup: CDR1 SGHVS, CDR2 FQNEAQ. CDR3 length: 15 amino acids. CDR3 coding DNA: TGTGCCAGCAGCTTAGCGGGGTTGCGCGAAGAGACCCAGTACTTC. This codes for CASSLAGLREETQYF.

Only one count was recorded for this clonotype. V usage is TRBV9 and J usage is TRBJ2-1, with D tentatively TRBD2 (6 bases). V was trimmed by 7 bases and J by 9 bases, leaving 20 bases between them. Germline V gives CDR1 SGDLS, CDR2 YYNGEE. CDR3 length: 14 amino acids. The CDR3 nucleotides read TGTGCCAGCGGAAATCGACAGCGGGCGGGTGAGCAGTTCTTC. It yields the protein CASGNRQRAGEQFF.

This sequence joins TRBV5-6 and TRBJ2-4; TRBD2 matches 8 bases. The DNA end is more similar to TRBJ2-7, so the J call may be wrong. This CDR3 is built from 14 residues. The germline gives CDR1 SGHDT, CDR2 YYEEEE. The CDR3: CASSATGTRFEQYF. The DNA of the CDR3 is TGTGCCAGCAGCGCGACCGGGACTAGGTTCGAGCAGTACTTC.

The genes are TRBV6-1 and TRBJ2-5, with D possibly matching TRBD1 (6 bases). The last part of the DNA fits TRBJ2-7 better; the J call may be wrong. The CDR3 consists of 14 residues. Per germline, CDR1 MNHNS and CDR2 SASEGT. The CDR3 coding sequence is TGTGCCAGCACCGAACCAGGGGCGCCCTACGAGCAGTACTTC. Amino acids: CASTEPGAPYEQYF.